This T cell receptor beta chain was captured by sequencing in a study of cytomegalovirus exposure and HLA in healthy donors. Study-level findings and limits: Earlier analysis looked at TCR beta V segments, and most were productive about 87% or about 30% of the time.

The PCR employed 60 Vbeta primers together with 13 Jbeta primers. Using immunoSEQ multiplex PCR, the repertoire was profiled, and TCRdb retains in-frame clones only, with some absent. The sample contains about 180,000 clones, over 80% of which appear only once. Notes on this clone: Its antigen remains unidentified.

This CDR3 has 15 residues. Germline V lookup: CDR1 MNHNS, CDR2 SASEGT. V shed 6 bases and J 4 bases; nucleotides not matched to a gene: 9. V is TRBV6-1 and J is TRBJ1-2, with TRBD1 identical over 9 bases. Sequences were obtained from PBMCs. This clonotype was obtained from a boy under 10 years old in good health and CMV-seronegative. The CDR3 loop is CASSPTGGSFYGYTF. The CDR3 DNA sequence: TGTGCCAGCAGCCCGACAGGGGGTTCTTTCTATGGCTACACCTTC.